This TCR beta chain was documented in a study of shared clonotypes between healthy human individuals. General observations from the study: Owing to a small donor count, the genetic and exposure-history diversity represented was limited.

An even split of each subset's genomic DNA across several immunoSEQ plates was performed. Sequencing used immunoSEQ multiplex PCR; TCRdb keeps in-frame clones, though not all of them. The repertoire holds about 1 million clones, around 75% seen once, with roughly 1.5% in the top ten. From CD4+ cells came CD45RA+ naive and CD45RA-negative memory subsets. This CDR3 has 13 amino acids. The V gene's germline CDR1 is ENHRY and CDR2 SYGVKD. The ends were cut back, 6 bases at V and 7 bases at J, with 16 bases in the middle. Regarding this clone: As yet, its antigen is unknown.

This rearrangement joins TRBV10-3 to TRBJ2-7; D may be TRBD2 (6 bases). The sequence derives from a man younger than 35 in good health. Input material: memory CD4+ T cells sorted from blood. The subset is: CD45RA-negative fraction. In DNA form, the CDR3 reads TGTGCCATCAGGTTCGGCGGGGCGAAAGAGCAGTACTTC. Translation gives CAIRFGGAKEQYF.